This T cell receptor beta chain comes out of a study of blood T cell repertoires in COVID-19. This clone was found once. Profiled with immunoSEQ multiplex PCR; TCRdb holds only in-frame clones, not every one. Seen here are 280,000 or so clones, around 92% observed once, and the top ten hold under 3.5%. Sequenced: PBMCs or T cells enriched from blood (not recorded which). This TCR came from a woman aged 45-59 years who had been exposed to COVID-19.

The CDR3 DNA reads TGCAGTGCAGAAGAAAGCGGGCCTCAGTTCTTC. Translating it yields CSAEESGPQFF. The V call is TRBV20-1, the J call TRBJ2-1, with D tentatively TRBD2 (6 bases). CDR1 is DFQATT, CDR2 SNEGSKA, per germline (reference sequence). V shed 6 bases and J shed 13 bases, with 16 bases lying between them. The CDR3 loop spans 11 amino acids.